This paragraph covers one TCR beta chain sequence. This clone was found a few times. The clone's antigen remains unknown. Base qualities are not recorded, but no much larger clone differs from it by a single base. The sample comes from a study of cytomegalovirus exposure and HLA in healthy donors (TCRdb year 2017). Concerning the study at large: An earlier analysis of some 620 of the donors reported approximately 260 Gb of sequence data and 90 million to 120 million unique TCR beta sequences obtained from around 180 million T cells. An early release that covered about 640 HLA-typed donors contained around 300 gigabases of sequencing data and some 87 million unique TCR sequences. The genetic ancestry cluster associated with self-reported Caucasian donors included 70% to 85% of the approximately 400 genotyped donors. The study was designed to test whether signatures of past pathogen exposure could be identified by cataloging public T cell receptors. The study profiled the T cell repertoires of 500 to 800 subjects by immunosequencing and related them to cytomegalovirus serostatus. Along with the 666-subject first cohort, a separate validation cohort of approximately 110 different subjects was used. To predict cytomegalovirus infection status, the study combined high-throughput TCR immunosequencing, statistical association of individual TCRs with disease status, and machine learning. In a later analysis, previously published TCR beta repertoires from more than 500 donors were re-analyzed and high-resolution HLA genotyping was added so that TCR occurrence patterns could be studied. Rather than using new phenotypic data, the later analysis identified candidate immune exposures from TCR beta sequences and from how often those sequences occurred across donors. To decide whether each TCR beta V gene segment behaved as functional or pseudogenic, an earlier analysis of approximately 600 of the donors relied on high-throughput TCR beta sequencing. Donor age, sex, ethnicity and CMV serostatus were compiled together with the repertoire data. In a later genetic analysis, genome-wide SNP genotypes for about 65% of the 666 donors were used, and that subset was treated as a discovery cohort. All discovery cohort repertoires had been generated on a single sequencing platform. Class I and class II HLA loci were covered by the typing at four-digit resolution. Typing coverage differed by locus: A, B, C, DRB1 and DQB1 were typed in roughly 629-640 donors, DQA1 in about 560, DPA1 in 600 to 610, and DPB1 in 472. About 5 DR-DQ haplotypes were handled as single units for association and clustering, since linkage in the cohort was strong. Among about 390 genotyped donors of the cohort, an average of approximately 240,000 unique TCR beta nucleotide sequences were sequenced per donor, roughly 20% of them non-productive. Study-wide findings and limitations: Assigning TCR associations to individual alleles was difficult when HLA alleles, especially DR and DQ, strongly co-occurred. A further reported finding was that TCR beta sequences accurately predicted the HLA-A and HLA-B alleles for most subjects in the first cohort. Because counts were too low, seventeen rarely observed V segments, including chromosome 9 orphons, were excluded from the earlier analysis of a few hundred of the donors. A group of highly shared sequence variants was considered likely to be a technical artifact of the sequencing pipeline. The only immune exposure information available for the cohort was CMV serostatus. A total of 150 to 200 TCR beta chains were listed by the study as associated with cytomegalovirus. According to a later genetic analysis, donors in an Asian-associated ancestry cluster had fewer N-insertions in productive TCRs than the approximately 650-donor mean. The presence/absence analyses assumed that sequencing depth was roughly uniform across donors, and that assumption may not be true. Most TCR sequences were seen in very few donors, while some public TCRs were found in many individuals. According to a later analysis, parvovirus B19, influenza, CMV and Epstein-Barr virus appeared linked to several top co-occurrence clusters. This cohort had only TCR beta chains sequenced, and the lack of alpha or paired-chain data limited which features could be detected. In a later analysis, 16,951 TCR beta sequences were associated with specific HLA alleles at a false discovery rate of 0.05. HLA typing was unavailable for some donors at each locus, so association tests used only the typed subset. An earlier analysis of approximately 540 of the donors showed that most TCR beta V segments appeared in productive rearrangements either about 87% or about 30% of the time, which broadly matched IMGT annotations. In a later genetic analysis, a missense DCLRE1C variant was associated with V-gene and J-gene trimming of TCR beta chains, and the association was replicated in an independent cohort. A later analysis found that HLA-associated TCR beta chains were more clonally expanded and had lower generation probabilities than equally common non-associated chains. The authors suggested that the approach could potentially be generalized to other disease states and immunological phenotypes. Three of the identified cytomegalovirus-associated TCR beta chains were confirmed in vitro to be specific for cytomegalovirus antigens. The classifier was reported to diagnose cytomegalovirus status with high specificity and sensitivity in both the original cohort and the validation cohort. Linkage disequilibrium might explain the correlated functional status among segregating V segments, but an unknown experimental factor could not be excluded. In a later analysis, the rate of TCR association differed among HLA loci, with DRB1 alleles having the most associated TCRs and HLA-C alleles having the fewest. A later analysis found that most CMV-associated TCR beta chains appeared HLA-restricted, with HLA associations seemingly driven largely by CMV exposure.

The cohort comprised hundreds of healthy bone marrow donors. At the time of sampling, every cohort member was nominally healthy, though immune exposures that went unrecorded were likely present. The donor was CMV seropositive and was included in the group of approximately 300 seropositive cohort members. Every donor gave a peripheral blood sample, and the peripheral blood mononuclear cells from that sample were used for TCR beta sequencing. The Qiagen DNeasy Blood Extraction Kit was used to extract genomic DNA from the blood cell samples. Library preparation used the immunoSEQ multiplex PCR assay. A mixture of 60 forward primers for TCR Vbeta segments and 13 reverse primers for TCR Jbeta segments was used in the multiplex PCR. The CDR3 region of rearranged TCR beta genes was amplified from genomic DNA by a multiplex PCR assay. The Illumina HiSeq System was used to sequence the amplified TCR beta libraries as 87-base-pair reads. Concerning the study's data processing: A later analysis counted approximately 76 million unique TCR beta chains across the 500 to 850 repertoires, and roughly 11 million of these chains were shared by at least two donors. A nearest-neighbor algorithm error-corrected the raw reads and collapsed the reads into unique sequences, merging closely related sequences to remove PCR and sequencing errors. V, D and J gene segments were assigned by aligning CDR3 sequences to IMGT reference sequences. For a sequence to be retained, a match of at least six nucleotides was required to both a V gene segment and a J gene segment. Rearrangements were classified as productive when the CDR3 lacked stop codons and remained in frame with V and J, and all other rearrangements were classified as non-productive. CDR3 was defined according to IMGT convention as the region running from the second conserved V-encoded cysteine to the conserved J-encoded phenylalanine. In an earlier analysis of more than 550 of the donors, sequences lacking an unambiguous match to a single V gene segment were excluded. In an earlier analysis of around 590 of the donors, a V segment was called functional when productive rearrangements were above 56.7%, and segregating when the standard deviation between donors exceeded 5%. A statistical classification framework was built for diagnosing cytomegalovirus status from the catalog of TCR beta chain sequences. A later analysis assigned V and J genes by comparing TCR nucleotide sequences with IMGT/GENE-DB human TR gene sequences. Using the TCRdist pipeline, a later analysis assigned CDR3 sequences along with most-parsimonious VDJ recombination scenarios. In a later analysis, each TCR beta chain was defined by its CDR3 amino acid sequence together with its V-gene family, and reads without a unique V-gene family were excluded. In a later analysis, 450 to 600 highly shared, low-generation-probability nucleotide sequences were removed to address suspected cross-contamination and a sequencing artifact. In a later analysis, a clonal expansion index for each public chain was calculated from normalized within-repertoire ranks of inferred template counts. In a later analysis, generation probabilities were computed using a VDJ recombination model fitted to out-of-frame rearrangements, and the results were checked against IGoR. In a later analysis, TCR-TCR, TCR-HLA and TCR-CMV co-occurrence was scored with hypergeometric tests, and a repertoire-size bias correction was applied to TCR pairs. A later analysis estimated false discovery rates by permuting HLA or CMV assignments 20 times. A later analysis grouped co-occurring TCRs with DBSCAN, adding TCRdist sequence similarity when clustering within HLA-allele-positive subsets. Repertoires with fewer than 30,000 or more than 120,000 public chains were left out of co-occurrence clustering, as were five repertoires with anomalous nucleotide sharing. TCRdb carries this immuneACCESS record with in-frame sequences only. Its versions omit some clonotypes, under half of them owing to an unresolved V gene in the studies checked, with the rest unexplained. V, J and clone size derive from that table, while D and trimming were established from the DNA sequence. The table for this sample lists some 140,000 clones; about 80% of them were counted only once. 13% of the sample is taken by the ten largest.

The source of this sequence is a man younger than 45 in good health and CMV-seropositive. Sequencing used PBMCs.

The nucleotides are TGTGCCAGCAGCTTGGGGCCCCTAGTGGATACGCAGTATTTT. Its protein product is CASSLGPLVDTQYF. This sequence uses TRBV7-9 and TRBJ2-3; the D segment could be TRBD1, given 5 matching bases. CDR1 SEHNR and CDR2 FQNEAQ were looked up in the germline V gene (reference sequence). Deletion took 3 bases off V and 6 bases off J, with a span of 13 bases between the germline ends. From the cysteine through the phenylalanine, the CDR3 covers 14 amino acids. Of all the DNA, just the CDR3 is kept, 42 bases in frame from base 1.